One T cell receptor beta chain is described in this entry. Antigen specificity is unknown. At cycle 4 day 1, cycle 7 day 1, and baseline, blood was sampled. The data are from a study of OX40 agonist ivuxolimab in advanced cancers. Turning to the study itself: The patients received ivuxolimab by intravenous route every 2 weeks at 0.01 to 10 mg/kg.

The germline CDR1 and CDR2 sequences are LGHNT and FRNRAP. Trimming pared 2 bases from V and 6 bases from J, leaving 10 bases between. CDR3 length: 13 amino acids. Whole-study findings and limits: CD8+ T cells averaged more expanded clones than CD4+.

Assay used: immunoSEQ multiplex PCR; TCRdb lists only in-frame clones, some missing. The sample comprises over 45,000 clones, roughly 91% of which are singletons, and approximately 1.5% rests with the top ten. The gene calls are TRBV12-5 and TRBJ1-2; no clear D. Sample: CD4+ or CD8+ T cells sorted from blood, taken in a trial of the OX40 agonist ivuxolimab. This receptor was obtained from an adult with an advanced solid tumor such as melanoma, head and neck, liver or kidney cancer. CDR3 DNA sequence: TGTGCTAGTGGTTTGTTGCAATTCGATGGCTACACCTTC. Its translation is CASGLLQFDGYTF.